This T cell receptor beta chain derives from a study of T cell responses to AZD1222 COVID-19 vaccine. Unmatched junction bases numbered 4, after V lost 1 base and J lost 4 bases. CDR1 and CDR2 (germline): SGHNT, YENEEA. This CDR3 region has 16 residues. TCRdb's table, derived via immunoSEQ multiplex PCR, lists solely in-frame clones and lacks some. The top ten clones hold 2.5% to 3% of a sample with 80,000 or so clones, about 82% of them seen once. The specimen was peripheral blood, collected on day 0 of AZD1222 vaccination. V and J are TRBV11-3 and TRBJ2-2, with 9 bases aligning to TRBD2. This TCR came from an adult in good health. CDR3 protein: CASSLGFSGSTGELFF. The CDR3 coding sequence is TGTGCCAGCAGCTTAGGGTTTAGCGGGAGCACCGGGGAGCTGTTTTTT.